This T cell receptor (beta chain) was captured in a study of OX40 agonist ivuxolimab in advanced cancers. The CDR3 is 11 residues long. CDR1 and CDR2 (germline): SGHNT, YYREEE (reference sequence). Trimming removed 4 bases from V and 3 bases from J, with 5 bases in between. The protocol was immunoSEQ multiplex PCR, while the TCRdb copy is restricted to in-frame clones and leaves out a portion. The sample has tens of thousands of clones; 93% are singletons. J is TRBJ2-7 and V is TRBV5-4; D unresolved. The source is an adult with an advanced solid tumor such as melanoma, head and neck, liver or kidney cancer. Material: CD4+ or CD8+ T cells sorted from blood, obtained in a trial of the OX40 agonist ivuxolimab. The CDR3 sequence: CASSLNYEQYF. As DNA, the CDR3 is TGTGCCAGCAGCCTTAACTACGAGCAGTACTTC.